This T cell receptor beta chain was profiled in a study of cytomegalovirus exposure and HLA in healthy donors. Turning to the study itself: HLA-typed donors contributed some 87 million unique TCRs, which were held in an early data release.

As regards this clone: What it recognizes is unknown.

Broader study findings: Most TCR sequences were seen very rarely across donors, but some public TCRs occurred in many. One later analysis reportedly identified an Asian-associated ancestry cluster that showed fewer N-insertions than the approximately 600-donor mean.

No CMV serostatus entry exists for this donor. Germline CDR1 MNHEY, CDR2 SVGAGI. Unmatched junction bases numbered 2, after V lost 2 bases and J lost 2 bases. This CDR3 is built from 16 residues. The PCR employed 60 Vbeta primers together with 13 Jbeta primers. Repertoires were generated with immunoSEQ multiplex PCR, while TCRdb's copy carries only in-frame clones and drops some. This sample has around 90,000 clones, with more than 65% found just once. The chain combines TRBV6-5 with TRBJ2-6, with 8 bases identical to TRBD1. The material sequenced was PBMCs. The source is a human donor in good health. The CDR3 here is CASSYEQGAGANVLTF. The CDR3 DNA follows: TGTGCCAGCAGTTACGAACAGGGGGCTGGGGCCAACGTCCTGACTTTC.